The TCR beta chain under discussion was sequenced for a study of cytomegalovirus exposure and HLA in healthy donors. The CDR3 is 15 amino acids. The germline V gene has CDR1 MNHNS and CDR2 SASEGT. The ends lost 3 bases at V and 1 base at J; junction bases unmatched: 4. Study-wide points: Later analysis associated a missense DCLRE1C variant with TCR beta V- and J-gene trimming. Researchers reportedly found TCR beta sequences accurately predicted most subjects' HLA-A and HLA-B alleles. Of the V segments, some could not be distinguished, including TRBV6-2 and TRBV6-3, and were excluded.

Of note for this clone: Its antigen is still unknown.

Both 60 Vbeta primers and 13 Jbeta primers went into the PCR. Produced via immunoSEQ multiplex PCR; TCRdb's table is partial and in-frame only. This table lists some 120,000 clones. This TCR was sampled from a man aged 40-50 years in good health and CMV-seropositive. Sequencing used PBMCs. The chain recombines TRBV6-1 with TRBJ2-7, with 9 nucleotides matching TRBD2. The CDR3 is CASSETSGPSYEQYF. The CDR3 nucleotides read TGTGCCAGCAGTGAGACTAGCGGACCTTCCTACGAGCAGTACTTC.